The 30 T cell receptor beta chains listed next were all sequenced from one sample in a study of cytomegalovirus exposure and HLA in healthy donors. The PCR employed 60 Vbeta primers together with 13 Jbeta primers. Assay used: immunoSEQ multiplex PCR; TCRdb lists only in-frame clones, some missing. There are 100,000 to 140,000 clones in the sample; 74% occur only once, and 13% to 15% lies in the top ten. Sequences were obtained from PBMCs. These receptors all stem from a woman between 40 and 50 years old in good health and CMV-seropositive.

J is TRBJ2-1 and V is TRBV5-1, with D hard to call. Trimming cost V 0 bases and J 3 bases, with 10 bases left between them. Germline CDR1 reads SGHRS; CDR2 reads YFSETQ. The CDR3 loop spans 15 amino acids. The CDR3 is CASSLGPLLYNEQFF. CDR3 DNA: TGCGCCAGCAGCTTGGGTCCATTACTCTACAATGAGCAGTTCTTC. The entire variable domain, with the rest obtained from reference TRBV5-1 and TRBJ2-1, is as follows: KAGVTQTPRYLIKTRGQQVTLSCSPISGHRSVSWYQQTPGQGLQFLFEYFSETQRNKGNFPGRFSGRQFSNSRSEMNVSTLELGDSALYLCASSLGPLLYNEQFFGPGTRLTVL.

This chain links TRBV30 with TRBJ1-4; a possible D gene is TRBD1 (6 bases). The germline V gene encodes CDR1 GTSNPN and CDR2 SVGIG (reference sequence). The CDR3 runs 14 residues. Deletions cut 0 bases from V and 8 bases from J, with 13 bases between. CDR3: CAWSVQGGQEKLFF. Written as DNA, the CDR3 is TGTGCCTGGAGTGTACAAGGGGGTCAGGAAAAACTGTTTTTT.

This sequence joins TRBV18 and TRBJ1-5; no firm D call. Germline V gene data show CDR1 as KGHSH and CDR2 as LQKENI. V dropped 4 bases and J dropped 7 bases, with 8 bases sitting between them. The CDR3 length is 12 residues. This chain's CDR3 is CASSLPGQPQHF. In DNA form, the CDR3 reads TGTGCCAGCTCACTACCGGGCCAGCCCCAGCATTTT.

The gene calls are TRBV4-1 and TRBJ1-5, with 7 nucleotides matching TRBD1. V shed 3 bases and J 4 bases; nucleotides not matched to a gene: 9. CDR1 is MGHRA and CDR2 is YSYEKL in the germline V gene. This CDR3 region has 16 residues. The CDR3 sequence: CASSQDPGQPNQPQHF. CDR3 in DNA: TGCGCCAGCAGCCAGGATCCGGGACAGCCTAATCAGCCCCAGCATTTT.

V is TRBV6-1 and J is TRBJ1-1; D ambiguous. Germline lookup yields CDR1 MNHNS and CDR2 SASEGT. This CDR3 has 14 amino acids. V lost 2 bases and J 6 bases, leaving 13 bases between the germline ends. CDR3 loop: CASSEILQSPEAFF. DNA for the CDR3: TGTGCCAGCAGTGAAATCCTCCAGTCCCCTGAAGCTTTCTTT.

In the case of this clone: At the DNA level, this CDR3 is encoded by other sequences in the same sample as well. The V gene is TRBV6-5, the J gene TRBJ1-5; no clear D. The CDR3 contains 14 residues. CDR1 and CDR2 from the germline V gene are MNHEY and SVGAGI. Trimming shortened V by 0 bases and J by 7 bases, and 10 bases separated the two germline ends. The CDR3 reads CASSYSAGVQPQHF. The CDR3 region has the DNA TGTGCCAGCAGTTACTCGGCCGGGGTACAGCCCCAGCATTTT.

V is TRBV30 and J is TRBJ1-1; possibly TRBD1 for D (6 bases). The germline gives CDR1 GTSNPN, CDR2 SVGIG (reference sequence). The CDR3 spans 11 residues. Trimming removed 0 bases at V and 14 bases at J, with 13 bases between. Here the CDR3 DNA reads TGTGCCTGGAGTGTCGGGGGGGCCGGCTTCTTT. Its translation is CAWSVGGAGFF.

The chain couples TRBV7-8 to TRBJ2-5, with 7 nucleotides matching TRBD1. CDR1 is SGHVS, CDR2 FQNEAQ, per germline. This CDR3 has 15 amino acids. The V gene end was trimmed by 5 bases and the J gene end by 5 bases; junction bases not matched to a gene: 11. The CDR3 DNA reads TGTGCCAGCAGCCCAAACAGGGGCCCCTCGGAGACCCAGTACTTC. It encodes CASSPNRGPSETQYF.

V is TRBV20-1 and J is TRBJ1-1; D is unresolved. Trimming removed 2 bases at V and 6 bases at J, with 7 bases between. The CDR3 consists of 11 residues. Per germline, CDR1 DFQATT and CDR2 SNEGSKA (reference sequence). CDR3 coding DNA: TGCAGTGCTAGACCCCAGGCTGAAGCTTTCTTT. Its translation is CSARPQAEAFF.

The rearrangement links TRBV2 to TRBJ1-1; D may be TRBD1 (5 bases). The germline gives CDR1 SNHLY, CDR2 FYNNEI. CDR3 length: 13 amino acids. The V end lost 6 bases, the J end lost 8 bases, and 16 bases lay between the germline ends. This CDR3 reads CASREIVAGEAFF. DNA of the CDR3: TGTGCCAGCAGAGAGATTGTGGCAGGGGAAGCTTTCTTT.

The gene calls are TRBV28 and TRBJ1-2, with D perhaps matching TRBD1 (5 bases). V was clipped by 5 bases and J by 5 bases, with 12 bases between them. Germline assignment: CDR1 MDHEN and CDR2 SYDVKM. The length of the CDR3 is 13 residues. CDR3 residues: CASSPPKGYGYTF. The CDR3 region has the DNA TGTGCCAGCAGTCCCCCCAAGGGGTATGGCTACACCTTC.

The CDR3 region has the DNA TGCAGTGCTAGTCATCATTACGAGCAGTACTTC. It specifies CSASHHYEQYF. V gene TRBV20-1 combines with J gene TRBJ2-7; D not certain. V was cut by 3 bases and J by 4 bases, with 7 bases left in between. The germline V gene has CDR1 DFQATT and CDR2 SNEGSKA (reference sequence). The CDR3 is 11 amino acids.

The CDR3 protein is CASRGTPGEQYF. The CDR3 DNA reads TGTGCCAGCAGGGGTACCCCGGGCGAGCAGTACTTC. The V call is TRBV25-1, the J call TRBJ2-7, with D unclear. CDR3 length equals 12 residues. The germline V gene has CDR1 MGHDK and CDR2 SYGVNS. The V end lost 6 bases, the J end lost 6 bases, and 12 bases lay between the germline ends.

This clone was seen a few times. The chain joins TRBV2 to TRBJ1-2; D remains unclear. Trimming left V 8 bases short and J 8 bases short, with 12 bases between. Germline CDR1 reads SNHLY; CDR2 reads FYNNEI. CDR3 length: 11 amino acids. The CDR3, as DNA: TGTGCCAGCTCCCACTCTAGGGGCTACACCTTC. It is translated as CASSHSRGYTF.

V gene TRBV7-9 combines with J gene TRBJ2-2; no firm D call. V was pared by 1 base and J by 3 bases, with 6 bases between. This CDR3 comprises 14 residues. Germline V gives CDR1 SEHNR, CDR2 FQNEAQ (reference sequence). The CDR3 region has the DNA TGTGCCAGCAGCTTAGTACGGGACACCGGGGAGCTGTTTTTT. The encoded protein is CASSLVRDTGELFF.

The chain is built from TRBV5-1 and TRBJ1-2, with D uncertain. CDR1 SGHRS and CDR2 YFSETQ come from the germline V gene. This CDR3 is built from 14 residues. Trimming pared 4 bases from V and 3 bases from J, leaving 13 bases between. CDR3 region: CASSPGVLDYGYTF. The CDR3, as DNA: TGCGCCAGCAGCCCCGGGGTATTGGACTATGGCTACACCTTC.

This clone has more than one count but fewer than ten. The identical CDR3 is also encoded by other nucleotide sequences in the sample. This chain uses TRBV19 with TRBJ2-3; 7 nucleotides agree with TRBD2. CDR1 is LNHDA, CDR2 SQIVND, per germline (reference sequence). This CDR3 comprises 12 residues. V trimming: 9 bases; J trimming: 5 bases; junction bases outside the gene matches: 5. The CDR3 DNA reads as TGTGCCAGCCGACTAGCAGGAGATACGCAGTATTTT. This sequence encodes CASRLAGDTQYF.

J is TRBJ1-2 and V is TRBV2, with TRBD1 identical over 9 bases. The V gene end was trimmed by 6 bases and the J gene end by 3 bases; junction bases not matched to a gene: 5. The CDR3 totals 14 residues. From germline, CDR1 is SNHLY and CDR2 FYNNEI. CDR3 coding DNA: TGTGCCAGCAGCACGGACAGGGGAGACTATGGCTACACCTTC. Translation gives CASSTDRGDYGYTF. The whole variable domain, filled in from reference TRBV2 and TRBJ1-2, reads EPEVTQTPSHQVTQMGQEVILRCVPISNHLYFYWYRQILGQKVEFLVSFYNNEISEKSEIFDDQFSVERPDGSNFTLKIRSTKLEDSAMYFCASSTDRGDYGYTFGSGTRLTVV.

This chain uses TRBV5-6 with TRBJ2-5; 9 bases fit TRBD2. J gave up 5 bases and V 0 bases, and 8 bases lay outside the gene matches. This CDR3 spans 16 amino acids. CDR1 and CDR2 (germline): SGHDT, YYEEEE. DNA for the CDR3: TGTGCCAGCAGCTTGGCTAGCGGGGCCCTTAGGGAGACCCAGTACTTC. It yields the protein CASSLASGALRETQYF.

A few counts support this clone. The rearrangement uses TRBV2 and TRBJ1-5, with D possibly TRBD1 on 5 matching bases. The V gene lost 2 bases and the J gene lost 7 bases, with 18 bases spanning the gap. Germline CDR1 SNHLY, CDR2 FYNNEI. CDR3 length equals 16 residues. In nucleotides, the CDR3 is TGTGCCAGCAGTGAACTCGGCAGGGTTCGGCAACAGCCCCAGCATTTT. Translating gives CASSELGRVRQQPQHF.

CDR3 in amino acids: CASSFRQVASGYTF. The CDR3 region has the DNA TGTGCCAGCAGCTTTCGACAGGTAGCTTCTGGCTACACCTTC. The V and J genes are TRBV5-6 and TRBJ1-2; TRBD1 might be the D (6 bases). The germline V and J ends were trimmed by 2 bases and 7 bases, with 15 bases remaining between them. CDR1 and CDR2 (germline): SGHDT, YYEEEE. The CDR3 runs to 14 residues. Using reference TRBV5-6 and TRBJ1-2 for the parts outside the CDR3, the full variable domain is DAGVTQSPTHLIKTRGQQVTLRCSPKSGHDTVSWYQQALGQGPQFIFQYYEEEERQRGNFPDRFSGHQFPNYSSELNVNALLLGDSALYLCASSFRQVASGYTFGSGTRLTVV.

The chain combines TRBV10-3 with TRBJ2-1; 11 bases align to TRBD2. This CDR3 has 19 amino acids. CDR1 is ENHRY and CDR2 is SYGVKD in the germline V gene. The J segment lost 0 bases and the V segment lost 0 bases, leaving 7 bases of the junction unmatched. In DNA form, the CDR3 reads TGTGCCATCAGTGAGTCGGTGGCTAGCGGGGGGAGCTCCTACAATGAGCAGTTCTTC. Its translation is CAISESVASGGSSYNEQFF.

CDR3 in amino acids: CAWSVNSNEQYF. DNA of the CDR3: TGTGCCTGGAGTGTAAACTCGAACGAGCAGTACTTC. The chain recombines TRBV30 with TRBJ2-7, with D unclear. Between the trimmed V and J ends, which lost 0 bases and 5 bases, there was a span of 8 bases. The CDR3 consists of 12 residues. Germline CDR1 reads GTSNPN; CDR2 reads SVGIG (reference sequence).

This clone was seen a few times. The rearrangement uses TRBV4-2 and TRBJ2-5, with 9 nucleotides matching TRBD2. Losses at the gene ends were 3 bases for V and 0 bases for J; bases not matched to a gene: 8. This CDR3 has 17 residues. Looked up from germline, CDR1 is LGHNA and CDR2 is YNFKEQ. In nucleotides, the CDR3 is TGTGCCAGCAGCCAGAACCCGGGACTAGCCCACCAAGAGACCCAGTACTTC. This codes for CASSQNPGLAHQETQYF.

The rearrangement uses TRBV7-2 and TRBJ1-6; maybe TRBD1 (5 bases). Germline CDR1 is SGHTA and CDR2 is FQGNSA. There are 18 residues in the CDR3. The V end lost 6 bases, the J end lost 0 bases, and 18 bases lay between the germline ends. As DNA, the CDR3 is TGTGCCAGCAGACATCACACAGGCGCGAGCTCCTATAATTCACCCCTCCACTTT. It encodes CASRHHTGASSYNSPLHF.

The rearrangement joins TRBV27 to TRBJ1-6, with TRBD1 matching 7 bases. Germline CDR1 MNHEY, CDR2 SMNVEV (reference sequence). Trimming removed 6 bases from V and 4 bases from J; junction bases left unmatched: 9. This CDR3 comprises 16 residues. The CDR3 bases are TGTGCCAGCAGAATCTTAGACAGGGATTATAATTCACCCCTCCACTTT. Protein sequence: CASRILDRDYNSPLHF.

This clone was counted between two and nine times. V and J are TRBV28 and TRBJ1-1; D may be TRBD1 (5 bases). This CDR3 spans 15 amino acids. Per germline, CDR1 MDHEN and CDR2 SYDVKM. Deletions cut 5 bases from V and 5 bases from J, with 18 bases between. The CDR3 sequence is CASSDFQGGYTEAFF. Written as DNA, the CDR3 is TGTGCCAGCAGTGATTTTCAGGGTGGGTATACTGAAGCTTTCTTT.

The chain carries TRBV19 and TRBJ1-5; D is perhaps TRBD1 (6 bases). Germline assignment: CDR1 LNHDA and CDR2 SQIVND (reference sequence). This CDR3 region has 15 residues. V was shortened by 1 base and J by 4 bases, with 11 bases between the two germline ends. The CDR3 nucleotides are TGTGCCAGTAGTATAGGTCCCACAGGGAATCAGCCCCAGCATTTT. It specifies CASSIGPTGNQPQHF.

J is TRBJ2-7 and V is TRBV29-1; TRBD1 agrees at 9 bases. Trimming cost V 7 bases and J 5 bases; bases outside gene matches: 6. The CDR3 is made up of 12 amino acids. Germline V gives CDR1 SQVTM, CDR2 ANQGSEA. This chain's CDR3 is CSASGQGHEQYF. CDR3 bases: TGCAGCGCCTCGGGACAGGGCCACGAGCAGTACTTC.

This clone occurred a few times. This CDR3 reads CAISDPGVGNEQFF. Written as DNA, the CDR3 is TGTGCCATCAGTGACCCGGGAGTTGGCAATGAGCAGTTCTTC. The V and J genes are TRBV10-3 and TRBJ2-1, with D tentatively TRBD2 (6 bases). In germline, CDR1 is ENHRY, CDR2 SYGVKD. The CDR3 loop spans 14 amino acids. Trimming pared 3 bases from V and 6 bases from J, leaving 12 bases between.